This TCR beta chain appears in the sequencing data of a study of shared clonotypes between healthy human individuals. Study-level findings and limits: In general, naive subsets displayed greater estimated richness than memory subsets did.

This clone appeared a few times. Antigen: not known. The V gene lost 3 bases and the J gene lost 2 bases, with 4 bases spanning the gap. CDR1 and CDR2 (germline): WNHNN, SYGVQD (reference sequence). The CDR3 extends over 12 amino acids. Original handling: With immunoSEQ giving junction-only sequences and no quality scores, filtering differed. The repertoire was sequenced with immunoSEQ multiplex PCR; TCRdb's copy has only in-frame clones and lacks some. The V and J calls and the clone size are those of that table, but D and trimming were determined from the DNA. The sample has about 710,000 clones; roughly 72% are singletons.

V usage is TRBV10-1 and J usage is TRBJ1-2; D is unclear. This sequence originates from a woman aged 30 to 39 in good health. What was sequenced was memory CD4+ T cells sorted from blood. Stated subset: CD45RA-negative fraction. CDR3 loop: CASSDGNYGYTF. The CDR3 bases are TGCGCCAGCAGTGACGGAAACTATGGCTACACCTTC.